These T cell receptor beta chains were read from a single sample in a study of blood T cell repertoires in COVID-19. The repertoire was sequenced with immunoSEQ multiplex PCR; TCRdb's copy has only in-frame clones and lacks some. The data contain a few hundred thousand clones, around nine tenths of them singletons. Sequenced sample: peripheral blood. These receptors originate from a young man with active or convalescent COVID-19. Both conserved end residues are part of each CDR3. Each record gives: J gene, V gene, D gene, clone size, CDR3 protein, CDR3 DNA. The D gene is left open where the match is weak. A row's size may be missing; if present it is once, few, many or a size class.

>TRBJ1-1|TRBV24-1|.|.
CATSDGGGLRAFF
TGTGCCACCTCGGACGGTGGGGGACTCCGGGCTTTCTTT
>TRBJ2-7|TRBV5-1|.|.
CASSSAPGQGYEQYF
TGCGCCAGCAGCTCTGCCCCGGGACAAGGCTACGAGCAGTACTTC
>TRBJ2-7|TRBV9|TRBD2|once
CASSPLAGGNSYEQYF
TGTGCCAGCAGCCCCCTAGCGGGAGGAAACTCCTACGAGCAGTACTTC
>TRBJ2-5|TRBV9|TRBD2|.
CASSAGTSGGVGETQYF
TGTGCCAGCAGCGCCGGGACTAGCGGGGGGGTCGGGGAGACCCAGTACTTC
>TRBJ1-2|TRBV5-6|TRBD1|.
CASSNTLQTGVGGYTF
TGTGCCAGCAGCAACACGCTCCAGACAGGGGTTGGTGGCTACACCTTC
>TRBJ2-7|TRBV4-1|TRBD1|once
CASSQEGSGGTYEQYF
TGCGCCAGCAGCCAAGAGGGGTCAGGGGGAACCTACGAGCAGTACTTC
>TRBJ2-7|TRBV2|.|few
CASSEVGAPQNYEQYF
TGTGCCAGCAGTGAGGTAGGGGCGCCCCAGAACTACGAGCAGTACTTC
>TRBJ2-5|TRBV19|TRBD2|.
CASSIGLAGVGETQYF
TGTGCCAGTAGTATAGGACTAGCGGGAGTGGGTGAGACCCAGTACTTC
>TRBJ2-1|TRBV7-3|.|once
CASSLLSAFGEQFF
TGTGCCAGCAGCTTATTAAGTGCGTTCGGTGAGCAGTTCTTC
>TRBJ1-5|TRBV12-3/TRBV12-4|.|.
CASSFGGNQPQHF
TGTGCCAGCAGTTTCGGGGGGAATCAGCCCCAGCATTTT
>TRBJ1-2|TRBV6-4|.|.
CASSDGQTNYGYTF
TGTGCCAGCAGTGACGGACAGACTAACTATGGCTACACCTTC
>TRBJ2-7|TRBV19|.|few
CASSLTGARASDEQYF
TGTGCCAGTAGTTTGACAGGTGCCAGGGCGAGCGACGAGCAGTACTTC
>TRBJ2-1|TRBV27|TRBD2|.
CASRLAGAVYEQFF
TGTGCCAGCAGACTAGCGGGAGCGGTATATGAGCAGTTCTTC
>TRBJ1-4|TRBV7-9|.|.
CASSLGGRGEKLFF
TGTGCCAGCAGCTTAGGAGGCAGAGGGGAAAAACTGTTTTTT
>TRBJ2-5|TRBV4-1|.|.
CASSQPNRAETQYF
TGCGCCAGCAGCCAACCGAACAGGGCAGAGACCCAGTACTTC
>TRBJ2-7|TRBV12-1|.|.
CASSTSGGASGCEQYF
TGTGCCAGCAGCACCAGCGGGGGGGCAAGTGGTTGCGAGCAGTACTTC
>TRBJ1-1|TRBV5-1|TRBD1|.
CASSSRQGSTEAFF
TGCGCCAGCAGCTCAAGACAGGGGAGCACTGAAGCTTTCTTT
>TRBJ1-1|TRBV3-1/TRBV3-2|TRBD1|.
CASSQDITGGGAFF
TGTGCCAGCAGCCAAGATATCACAGGGGGTGGGGCTTTCTTT